This TCR beta chain was sequenced for a study of tumor-infiltrating lymphocytes in oesophageal squamous cell carcinoma. Using its own MiXCR run on the PCR reads, TCRdb lists one record per CDR3 protein. Of about 22,000 distinct CDR3 sequences detected, under 35% appear once; the ten largest clones hold approximately 20%. This CDR3 region has 15 residues. V lost 1 base, J lost 7 bases, and 3 bases stayed unmatched. Germline V gene lookup returns CDR1 SGHTA and CDR2 FQGNSA. The receptor was isolated from a female donor with esophageal squamous cell carcinoma. The sequenced sample consisted of esophageal tumor tissue. The rearrangement joins TRBV7-2 to TRBJ2-1, with TRBD2 matching over 11 bases. CDR3 sequence reads: CASSLELAGDNEQFF. The CDR3 bases are TGTGCCAGCAGCTTAGAACTAGCGGGAGATAATGAGCAGTTCTTC.